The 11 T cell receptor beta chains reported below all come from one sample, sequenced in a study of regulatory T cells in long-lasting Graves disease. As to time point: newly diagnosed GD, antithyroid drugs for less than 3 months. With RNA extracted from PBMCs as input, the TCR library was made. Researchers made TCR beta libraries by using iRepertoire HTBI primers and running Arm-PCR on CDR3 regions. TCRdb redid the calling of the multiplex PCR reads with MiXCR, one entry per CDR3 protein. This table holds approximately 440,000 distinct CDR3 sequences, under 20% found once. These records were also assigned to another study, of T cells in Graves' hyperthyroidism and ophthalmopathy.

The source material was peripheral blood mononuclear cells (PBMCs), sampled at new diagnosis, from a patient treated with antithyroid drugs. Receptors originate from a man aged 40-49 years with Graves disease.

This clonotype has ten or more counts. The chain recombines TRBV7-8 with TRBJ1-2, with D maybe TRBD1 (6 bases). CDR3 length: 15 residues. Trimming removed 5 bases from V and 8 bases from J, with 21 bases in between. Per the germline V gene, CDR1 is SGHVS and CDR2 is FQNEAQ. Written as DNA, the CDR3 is TGTGCCAGCAGCCATCTCGTCGGGGGCGGTAAGGGCTACACCTTC. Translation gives CASSHLVGGGKGYTF.

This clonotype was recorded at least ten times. CDR3 nucleotides: TGTGCCAGCAGTACCTTTAGGGACTACAATGAGCAGTTCTTC. Translating it yields CASSTFRDYNEQFF. This rearrangement joins TRBV28 to TRBJ2-1; D is uncertain. The length of the CDR3 is 14 residues. Germline values: CDR1 MDHEN, CDR2 SYDVKM. The germline V and J ends were trimmed by 5 bases and 3 bases, with 11 bases remaining between them.

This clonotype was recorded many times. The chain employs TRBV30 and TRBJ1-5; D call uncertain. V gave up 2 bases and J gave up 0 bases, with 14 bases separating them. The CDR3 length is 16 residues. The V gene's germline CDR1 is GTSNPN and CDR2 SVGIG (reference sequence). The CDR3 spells CAWSHLSFNSNQPQHF. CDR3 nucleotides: TGTGCCTGGAGTCACTTGAGTTTCAATAGCAATCAGCCCCAGCATTTT.

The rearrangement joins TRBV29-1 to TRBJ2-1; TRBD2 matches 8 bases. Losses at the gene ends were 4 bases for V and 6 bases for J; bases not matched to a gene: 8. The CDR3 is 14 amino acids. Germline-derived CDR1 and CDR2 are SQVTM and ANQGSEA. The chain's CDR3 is CSVGGTSFINEQFF. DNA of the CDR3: TGCAGCGTTGGGGGGACTAGTTTTATCAATGAGCAGTTCTTC.

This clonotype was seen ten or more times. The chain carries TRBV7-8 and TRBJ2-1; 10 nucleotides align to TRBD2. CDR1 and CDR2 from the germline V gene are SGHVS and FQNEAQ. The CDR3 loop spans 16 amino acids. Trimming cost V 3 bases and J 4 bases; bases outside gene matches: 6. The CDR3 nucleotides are TGTGCCAGCAGCTTGTACCTAGCGGGAGAGTACAATGAGCAGTTCTTC. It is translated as CASSLYLAGEYNEQFF.

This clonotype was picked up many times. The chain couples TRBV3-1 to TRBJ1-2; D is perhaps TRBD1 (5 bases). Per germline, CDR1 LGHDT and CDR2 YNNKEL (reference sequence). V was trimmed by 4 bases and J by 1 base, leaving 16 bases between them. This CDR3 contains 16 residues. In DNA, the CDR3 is TGTGCCAGCAGCCCAGCAGGGCAGGGCAATAACTATGGCTACACCTTC. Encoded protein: CASSPAGQGNNYGYTF.

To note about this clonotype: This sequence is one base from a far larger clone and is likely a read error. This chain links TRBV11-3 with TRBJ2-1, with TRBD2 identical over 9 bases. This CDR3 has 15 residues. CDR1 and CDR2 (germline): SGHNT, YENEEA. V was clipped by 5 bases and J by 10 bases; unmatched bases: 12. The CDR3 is CASSAGGGRASEQFF. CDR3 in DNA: TGTGCCAGCAGCGCCGGGGGCGGGAGGGCGTCCGAGCAGTTCTTC.

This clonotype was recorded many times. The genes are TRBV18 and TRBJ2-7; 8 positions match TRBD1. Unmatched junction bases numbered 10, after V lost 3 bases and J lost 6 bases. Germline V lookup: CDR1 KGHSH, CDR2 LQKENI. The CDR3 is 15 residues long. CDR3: CASSPPDRVNGEQYF. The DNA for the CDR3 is TGTGCCAGCTCACCCCCGGACAGGGTAAATGGCGAGCAGTACTTC.

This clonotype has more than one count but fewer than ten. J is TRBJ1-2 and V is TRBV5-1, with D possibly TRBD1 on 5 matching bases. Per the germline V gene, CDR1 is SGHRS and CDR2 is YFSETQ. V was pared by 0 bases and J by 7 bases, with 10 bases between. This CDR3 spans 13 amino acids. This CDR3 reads CASSLGQGSGYTF. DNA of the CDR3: TGCGCCAGCAGCTTGGGTCAGGGAAGTGGCTACACCTTC.

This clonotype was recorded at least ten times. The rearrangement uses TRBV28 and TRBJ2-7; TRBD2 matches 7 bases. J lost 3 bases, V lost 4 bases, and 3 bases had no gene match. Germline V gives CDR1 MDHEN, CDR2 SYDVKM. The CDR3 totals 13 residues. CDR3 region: CASSSGRGYEQYF. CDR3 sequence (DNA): TGTGCCAGCAGTTCTGGGAGGGGCTACGAGCAGTACTTC.

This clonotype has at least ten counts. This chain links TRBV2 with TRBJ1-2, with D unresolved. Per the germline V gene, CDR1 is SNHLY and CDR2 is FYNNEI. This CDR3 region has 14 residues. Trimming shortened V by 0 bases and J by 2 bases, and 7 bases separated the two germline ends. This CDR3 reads CASSEAPVNYGYTF. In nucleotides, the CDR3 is TGTGCCAGCAGTGAAGCGCCCGTGAACTATGGCTACACCTTC.